The entry below describes one TCR beta chain. The data were taken from a study of T-cell memory formation after mild COVID-19. For the study at large: Clustering of TCRs was largely donor specific.

Deletions cut 4 bases from V and 0 bases from J, with 9 bases between. Per germline, CDR1 LGHNA and CDR2 YNFKEQ. The CDR3 sequence is 14 residues long. TCRdb processed the 5' RACE reads anew with MiXCR; each CDR3 protein has one entry. Of 400,000 to 550,000 distinct CDR3 sequences listed, 20% to 30% are singletons. The receptor was isolated from an adult woman who had mild COVID-19 (a few samples of this study predate the infection). Cell type and time point are not known. Sequencing was done on a sample of PBMCs or a T cell subset sorted from them (not recorded which). This chain connects TRBV4-2 to TRBJ1-2; D ambiguous. CDR3 amino acids: CASSPRIANYGYTF. CDR3 sequence (DNA): TGTGCCAGCAGCCCGCGGATAGCTAACTATGGCTACACCTTC.